This entry describes one TCR beta chain. This clone was found a few times. Its recognized antigen is unknown. No base qualities exist here, and no much larger clone lies one base off it. This sample is drawn from a study of cytomegalovirus exposure and HLA in healthy donors (dated by TCRdb to between 2016 and 2019). General notes on the study: According to a later analysis, the 120 or so validation repertoires were produced on the same platform as the approximately 690 repertoires of the first cohort. The study aimed to test whether cataloging public T cell receptors could reveal signatures of past pathogen exposure. Besides the first cohort of hundreds of subjects, a separate validation cohort made up of about 120 different subjects was used. High-throughput TCR immunosequencing, statistical association of individual TCRs with disease status, and machine learning were combined to predict cytomegalovirus infection status. What the authors observed across the whole study: A later analysis lacked HLA typing for the validation cohort, so it scored co-occurrence in that cohort across all 120 or so repertoires. Of the cluster scores, 90% to 95% were above 0 in a later analysis, which found that TCRs clustered in the first cohort also tended to co-occur in the 95 to 150 validation repertoires. The study gave a list of 150 to 200 TCR beta chains associated with cytomegalovirus. Across donors, most TCR sequences were observed very rarely, whereas some public TCRs were present in many individuals. Cytomegalovirus status was reported to be diagnosed by the classifier with high specificity and sensitivity in both the original and validation cohorts. The authors suggested that the approach could potentially be extended to other disease states and immunological phenotypes. In vitro tests confirmed that a few of the cytomegalovirus-associated TCR beta chains recognize cytomegalovirus antigens.

Separate from the roughly 630-subject first cohort, the validation cohort of roughly 110 subjects was the group to which the donors belonged. Libraries were prepared through the immunoSEQ multiplex PCR assay. On the authors' methods: A statistical classification framework was developed to diagnose cytomegalovirus status using the catalog of TCR beta chain sequences. The source is immuneACCESS, and TCRdb retained only in-frame sequences with V and J called. Part of the clones is not carried over; for the studies checked, unresolved V genes explain less than half of this, and the remainder is unexplained. V and J calls and clone size are given by that table; D and trimming were obtained from the DNA. This sample is represented by some 180,000 clones; 81% of them were singletons. The leading ten clones occupy 1% to 1.5% of the sample. This receptor was obtained from a woman aged 25 to 39 in good health and CMV-seronegative. Sequenced: PBMCs.

The CDR3 protein sequence reads: CASRDTFDSQPQHF. The nucleotide sequence reads as follows: TGTGCCAGCAGGGACACTTTTGACAGTCAGCCCCAGCATTTT. Recombination joined TRBV2 with TRBJ1-5; TRBD1 is a possible D gene, resting on 5 matching bases. As encoded in the germline V gene, CDR1 is SNHLY while CDR2 is FYNNEI. The CDR3 contains 14 residues, cysteine and phenylalanine counted. This entry keeps only the CDR3 DNA: 42 bases, framed from base 1. Trimming costs V 6 bases and J 6 bases, and their ends lie 15 bases apart.